The clone carrying this T cell receptor beta chain was detected only once. Its matching antigen is unknown. Unique molecular identifiers were present in the TCR beta cDNA libraries. TCRdb called the PCR reads again in MiXCR, with one record for every CDR3 protein. The sample records 800,000 to 950,000 distinct CDR3 sequences, about 53% being singletons. The record originates from a study of post-analysis software for immune sequencing data. Notes on the study in general: Normalized Chao1 diversity in multiple sclerosis patients fell significantly below that of controls. A handful of TRBV segments appeared more often in patients than in controls, and TRBV5-6, TRBV5-1 and TRBV20-1 were among these.

Trimming cost V 6 bases and J 3 bases; bases outside gene matches: 11. The CDR3 has 15 amino acids. Germline-derived CDR1 and CDR2 are MNHEY and SMNVEV (reference sequence). What was sequenced was blood. This sequence was found in a girl between 10 and 17 years old with multiple sclerosis. The V gene is TRBV27, the J gene TRBJ2-7; 7 bases fit TRBD1. CDR3 sequence (DNA): TGTGCCAGCAGACGTCAGGGGGAACAGGACTACGAGCAGTACTTC. Amino acid sequence: CASRRQGEQDYEQYF.